The entry that follows covers one T cell receptor (beta chain) sequence. The antigen is undetermined. The data derive from a study of OX40 agonist ivuxolimab in advanced cancers. Study-wide points: Relative to CD4+, CD8+ T cells held more expanded clones on average. At 0.1 to 3.0 mg/kg, CD4+ and CD8+ blood T cells expanded clonally by week 6.

The CDR3 loop spans 15 amino acids. With 3 bases removed from V and 5 bases from J, the gap between germline ends came to 16 bases. The germline gives CDR1 KGHSH, CDR2 LQKENI. This table comes from immunoSEQ multiplex PCR, and its TCRdb copy is limited to in-frame clones, with some not included. The sample lists 50,000 to 80,000 clones, about 83% occurring once. The source is an adult with an advanced solid tumor such as melanoma, head and neck, liver or kidney cancer. The J gene is TRBJ1-1, the V gene TRBV18; tentatively, D is TRBD1 (5 bases). Sequencing used CD4+ or CD8+ T cells sorted from blood, obtained in a trial of the OX40 agonist ivuxolimab. The CDR3 loop is CASSPAGRSRTEAFF. CDR3 DNA: TGTGCCAGCTCACCGGCGGGGCGGAGCCGTACTGAAGCTTTCTTT.